The 7 T cell receptor beta chains below all came from one sample that was sequenced in a study of shared clonotypes between healthy human individuals. Only CD45RO-negative cells positively selected for CCR7 counted as naive CD8 cells, so terminally differentiated effector memory CD45RA+ cells were excluded. Sequencing used immunoSEQ multiplex PCR; TCRdb keeps in-frame clones, though not all of them. Seen here are about 2.1 million clones, about 93% observed once, and the top ten hold over 1.5%. The sequenced material came from naive CD8+ T cells from PBMCs. These receptors all come from a man between 18 and 29 years old in good health. Some clones in this sample may be carry-over from other donors' samples.

Concerning this clone itself: The sample carries other DNA sequences with the same CDR3. J is TRBJ2-7 and V is TRBV11-2; D possibly uses TRBD1 or TRBD2 (5 bases each). CDR3 length equals 13 residues. The germline gives CDR1 SGHAT, CDR2 FQNNGV. Trimming shortened V by 5 bases and J by 3 bases, and 11 bases separated the two germline ends. CDR3 protein: CASSAGTGYEQYF. In DNA form, the CDR3 reads TGTGCCAGCAGCGCAGGGACGGGCTACGAGCAGTACTTC.

The rearrangement links TRBV2 to TRBJ2-2, with a possible D match to TRBD1 (5 bases). Germline lookup yields CDR1 SNHLY and CDR2 FYNNEI. The V end was cut by 3 bases, the J end by 5 bases, with 19 bases between. The CDR3 loop spans 17 amino acids. This chain's CDR3 is CASSDFGIQGRTGELFF. The CDR3 DNA reads TGTGCCAGCAGTGATTTTGGTATCCAGGGAAGGACCGGGGAGCTGTTTTTT.

This chain connects TRBV6-5 to TRBJ1-5; 8 bases align to TRBD1. The CDR3 consists of 13 residues. Germline CDR1 reads MNHEY; CDR2 reads SVGAGI. V lost 6 bases, J lost 7 bases, and 5 bases stayed unmatched. CDR3 bases: TGTGCCAGCAGCACCGACAGGGGACAGCCCCAGCATTTT. Its protein is CASSTDRGQPQHF.

The chain is built from TRBV13 and TRBJ2-2; D is perhaps TRBD1 or TRBD2 (5 bases each). V dropped 5 bases and J dropped 4 bases, with 23 bases sitting between them. CDR3 size: 18 residues. CDR1 and CDR2 from the germline V gene are PRHDT and FYEKMQ (reference sequence). In nucleotides, the CDR3 is TGTGCCAGCAGCCCGTACTCCCGGGACCCCCTTTTCACCGGGGAGCTGTTTTTT. Residues: CASSPYSRDPLFTGELFF.

The CDR3, as DNA: TGTGCCAGCAGTTTCAGAGTAAGTTCCTACGAGCAGTACTTC. Its protein product is CASSFRVSSYEQYF. The V call is TRBV28, the J call TRBJ2-7; D call uncertain. This CDR3 comprises 14 residues. V was trimmed by 3 bases and J by 1 base, leaving 10 bases between them. From germline, CDR1 is MDHEN and CDR2 SYDVKM.

The chain has TRBV6-5 and TRBJ1-2, with 8 positions matching TRBD1. The CDR3 runs to 15 residues. The V gene's germline CDR1 is MNHEY and CDR2 SVGAGI. V was clipped by 2 bases and J by 2 bases; unmatched bases: 4. CDR3: CASSYGGQANYGYTF. DNA for the CDR3: TGTGCCAGCAGTTACGGGGGACAGGCGAACTATGGCTACACCTTC.

V usage is TRBV7-2 and J usage is TRBJ2-1; unclear D gene. Trimming removed 8 bases at V and 5 bases at J, with 10 bases between. The CDR3 has 12 amino acids. The germline V gene has CDR1 SGHTA and CDR2 FQGNSA. CDR3 protein: CASPSPDNEQFF. The CDR3 DNA is TGTGCCAGCCCGTCCCCCGACAATGAGCAGTTCTTC.